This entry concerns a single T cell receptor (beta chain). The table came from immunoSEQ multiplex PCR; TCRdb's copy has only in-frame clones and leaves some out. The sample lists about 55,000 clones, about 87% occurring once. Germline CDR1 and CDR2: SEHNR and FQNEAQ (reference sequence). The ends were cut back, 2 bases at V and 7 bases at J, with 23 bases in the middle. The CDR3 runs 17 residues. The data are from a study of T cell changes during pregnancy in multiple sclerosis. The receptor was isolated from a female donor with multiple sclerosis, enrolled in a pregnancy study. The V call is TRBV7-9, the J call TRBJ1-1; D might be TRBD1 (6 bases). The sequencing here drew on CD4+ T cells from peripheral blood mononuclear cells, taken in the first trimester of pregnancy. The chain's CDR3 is CASSLFPDLGGGSEAFF. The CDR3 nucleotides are TGTGCCAGCAGCTTATTTCCGGATTTGGGGGGCGGGAGTGAAGCTTTCTTT.